This T cell receptor beta chain was identified during a study of blood T cell repertoires in COVID-19. Study context: The cDNA or gDNA used as material had been derived from T cells, B-cell-depleted T cells, or PBMCs.

The CDR3 is 14 amino acids. The germline gives CDR1 SGHRS, CDR2 YFSETQ. The germline V and J ends were trimmed by 0 bases and 4 bases, with 8 bases remaining between them. Profiling relied on immunoSEQ multiplex PCR, and the TCRdb table lists in-frame clones only, not all of them. The sample carries around 250,000 clones, almost 85% recorded once. Residents of 24 US areas, aged 18 to 89 years, made up the participants. Two negative PCRs, clearance, or symptom resolution had been documented for recovered Cohort 3 donors. Input material: PBMCs or T cells enriched from blood (not recorded which). This receptor was taken from a man aged 40-49 years who had recovered from COVID-19. The rearrangement uses TRBV5-1 and TRBJ1-5; no clear D gene. This chain's CDR3 is CASSLAGFNQPQHF. The CDR3 nucleotides read TGCGCCAGCAGCTTGGCCGGTTTTAATCAGCCCCAGCATTTT.